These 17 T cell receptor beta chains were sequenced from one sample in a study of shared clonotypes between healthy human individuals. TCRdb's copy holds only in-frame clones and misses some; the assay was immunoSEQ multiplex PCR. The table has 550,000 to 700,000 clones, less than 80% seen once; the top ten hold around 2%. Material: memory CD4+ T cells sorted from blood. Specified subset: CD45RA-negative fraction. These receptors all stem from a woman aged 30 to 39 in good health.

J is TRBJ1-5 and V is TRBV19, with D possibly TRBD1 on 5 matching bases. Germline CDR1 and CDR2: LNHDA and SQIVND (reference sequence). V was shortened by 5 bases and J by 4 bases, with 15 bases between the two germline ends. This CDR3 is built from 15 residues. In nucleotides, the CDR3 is TGTGCCAGTAGTGGCGGGGGTAAATCTAATCAGCCCCAGCATTTT. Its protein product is CASSGGGKSNQPQHF. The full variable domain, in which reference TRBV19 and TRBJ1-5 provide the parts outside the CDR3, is DGGITQSPKYLFRKEGQNVTLSCEQNLNHDAMYWYRQDPGQGLRLIYYSQIVNDFQKGDIAEGYSVSREKKESFPLTVTSAQKNPTAFYLCASSGGGKSNQPQHFGDGTRLSIL.

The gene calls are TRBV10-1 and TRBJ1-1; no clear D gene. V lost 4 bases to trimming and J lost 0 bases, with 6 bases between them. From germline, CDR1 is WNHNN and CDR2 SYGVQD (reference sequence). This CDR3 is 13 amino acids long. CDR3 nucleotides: TGCGCCAGCAGTGCCCAGTTGAACACTGAAGCTTTCTTT. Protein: CASSAQLNTEAFF.

The CDR3 region has the DNA TGCGCCAGCAGCTTGGGACTAGCGGGAGTTAATGAGCAGTTCTTC. This codes for CASSLGLAGVNEQFF. The gene calls are TRBV5-1 and TRBJ2-1, with 12 bases fitting TRBD2. The CDR3 loop spans 15 amino acids. Germline V CDR1 and CDR2: SGHRS, YFSETQ. Trimming cost V 0 bases and J 7 bases; bases outside gene matches: 2.

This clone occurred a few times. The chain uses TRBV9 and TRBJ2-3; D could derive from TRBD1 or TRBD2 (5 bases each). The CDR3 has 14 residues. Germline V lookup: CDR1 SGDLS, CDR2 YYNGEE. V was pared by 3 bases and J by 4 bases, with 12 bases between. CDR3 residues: CASSERGRSDTQYF. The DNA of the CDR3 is TGTGCCAGCAGCGAGAGGGGCAGATCAGATACGCAGTATTTT.

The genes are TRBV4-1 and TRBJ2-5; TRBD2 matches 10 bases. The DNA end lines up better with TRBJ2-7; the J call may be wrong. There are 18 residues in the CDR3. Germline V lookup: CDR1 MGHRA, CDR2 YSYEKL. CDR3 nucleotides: TGCGCCAGCAGCCGGGGACTAGCGAAAAGGTCCTCTTCCTACGAGCAGTACTTC. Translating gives CASSRGLAKRSSSYEQYF.

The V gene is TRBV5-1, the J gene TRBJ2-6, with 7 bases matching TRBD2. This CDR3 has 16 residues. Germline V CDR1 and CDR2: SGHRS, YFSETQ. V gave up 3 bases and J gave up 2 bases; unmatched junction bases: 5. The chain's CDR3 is CASSWLAGAGANVLTF. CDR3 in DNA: TGCGCCAGCAGCTGGCTCGCGGGAGCTGGGGCCAACGTCCTGACTTTC.

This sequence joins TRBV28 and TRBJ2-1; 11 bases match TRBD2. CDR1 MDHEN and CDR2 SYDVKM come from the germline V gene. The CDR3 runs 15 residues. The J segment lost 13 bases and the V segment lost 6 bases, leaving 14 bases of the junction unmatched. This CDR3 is CASSVRLAGQGFQFF. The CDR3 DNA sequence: TGTGCCAGCAGCGTGAGACTAGCGGGGCAAGGGTTCCAGTTCTTC. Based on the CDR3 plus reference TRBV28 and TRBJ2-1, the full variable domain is DVKVTQSSRYLVKRTGEKVFLECVQDMDHENMFWYRQDPGLGLRLIYFSYDVKMKEKGDIPEGYSVSREKKERFSLILESASTNQTSMYLCASSVRLAGQGFQFFGPGTRLTVL.

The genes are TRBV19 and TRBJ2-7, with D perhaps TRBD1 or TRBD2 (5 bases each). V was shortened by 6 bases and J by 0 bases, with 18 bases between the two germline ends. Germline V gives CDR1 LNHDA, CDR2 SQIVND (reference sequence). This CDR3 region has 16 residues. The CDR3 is CASSLIWGSRSYEQYF. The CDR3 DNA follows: TGTGCCAGTAGCTTAATCTGGGGGAGTCGCTCCTACGAGCAGTACTTC.

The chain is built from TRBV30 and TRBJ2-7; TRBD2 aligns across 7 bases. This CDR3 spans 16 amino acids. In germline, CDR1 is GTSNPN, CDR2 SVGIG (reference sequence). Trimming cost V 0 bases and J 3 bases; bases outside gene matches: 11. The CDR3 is CAWSVQYLAELYEQYF. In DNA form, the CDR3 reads TGTGCCTGGAGTGTACAGTATCTAGCGGAGCTCTACGAGCAGTACTTC. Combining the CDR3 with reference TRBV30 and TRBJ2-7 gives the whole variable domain SQTIHQWPATLVQPVGSPLSLECTVEGTSNPNLYWYRQAAGRGLQLLFYSVGIGQISSEVPQNLSASRPQDRQFILSSKKLLLSDSGFYLCAWSVQYLAELYEQYFGPGTRLTVT.

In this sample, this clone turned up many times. The chain's CDR3 is CASEDGGGNNQPQHF. The CDR3 DNA reads as TGTGCCAGCGAAGACGGAGGGGGTAACAATCAGCCCCAGCATTTT. The chain employs TRBV2 and TRBJ1-5, with a weak D call TRBD1 (6 bases). CDR1 and CDR2 from the germline V gene are SNHLY and FYNNEI. Trimming pared 8 bases from V and 3 bases from J, leaving 17 bases between. The CDR3 is made up of 15 amino acids.

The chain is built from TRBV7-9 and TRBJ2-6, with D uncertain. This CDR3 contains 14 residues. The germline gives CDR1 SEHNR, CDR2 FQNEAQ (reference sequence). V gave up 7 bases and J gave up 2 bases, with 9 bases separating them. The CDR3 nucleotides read TGTGCCAGCACCCTCGTCGCTGGGGCCAACGTCCTGACTTTC. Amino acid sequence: CASTLVAGANVLTF.

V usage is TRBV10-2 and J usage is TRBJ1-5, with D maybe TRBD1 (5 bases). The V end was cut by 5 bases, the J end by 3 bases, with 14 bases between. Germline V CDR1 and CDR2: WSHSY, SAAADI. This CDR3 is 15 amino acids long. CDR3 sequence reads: CASSLTGPLNQPQHF. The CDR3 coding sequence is TGCGCCAGCAGTTTAACGGGACCGCTCAATCAGCCCCAGCATTTT.

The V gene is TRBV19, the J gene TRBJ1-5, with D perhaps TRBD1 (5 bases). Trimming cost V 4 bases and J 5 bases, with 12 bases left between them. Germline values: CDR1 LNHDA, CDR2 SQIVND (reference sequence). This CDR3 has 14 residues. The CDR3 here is CASSTQGVYQPQHF. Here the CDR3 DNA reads TGTGCCAGTAGTACCCAGGGAGTGTATCAGCCCCAGCATTTT.

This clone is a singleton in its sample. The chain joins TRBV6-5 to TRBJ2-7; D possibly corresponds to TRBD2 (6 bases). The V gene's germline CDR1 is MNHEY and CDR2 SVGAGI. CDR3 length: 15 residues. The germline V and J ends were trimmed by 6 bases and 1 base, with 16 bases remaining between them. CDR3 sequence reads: CASSRLDSGSYEQYF. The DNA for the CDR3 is TGTGCCAGCAGCCGACTAGACTCAGGATCCTACGAGCAGTACTTC.

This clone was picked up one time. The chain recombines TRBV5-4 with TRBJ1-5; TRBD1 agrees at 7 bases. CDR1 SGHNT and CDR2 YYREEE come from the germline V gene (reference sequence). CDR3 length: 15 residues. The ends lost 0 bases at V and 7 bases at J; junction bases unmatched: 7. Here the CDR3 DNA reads TGTGCCAGCAGCTTGGGAGGGGGCGCGGGACAGCCCCAGCATTTT. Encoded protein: CASSLGGGAGQPQHF.

The CDR3 DNA reads TGTGCCAGTAACGACAGGGGCGCGAACACTGAAGCTTTCTTT. As protein: CASNDRGANTEAFF. This sequence joins TRBV19 and TRBJ1-1; 8 bases are a match to TRBD1. With V trimmed by 7 bases and J by 1 base, 5 bases remained unmatched. CDR1 is LNHDA and CDR2 is SQIVND in the germline V gene (reference sequence). The CDR3 is 14 residues long.

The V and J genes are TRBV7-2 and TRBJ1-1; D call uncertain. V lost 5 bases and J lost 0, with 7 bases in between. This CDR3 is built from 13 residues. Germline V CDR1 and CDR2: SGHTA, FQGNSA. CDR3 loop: CASSKSMNTEAFF. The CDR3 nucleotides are TGTGCCAGCAGCAAAAGTATGAACACTGAAGCTTTCTTT.